This T cell receptor beta chain is drawn from a study of cytotoxic CD8 clonotypes in ibrutinib-treated CLL. A note on this clone: The antigen remains unidentified.

General study points: Clonality was higher at ibrutinib response and returned toward baseline at progression.

Repertoires were generated with immunoSEQ multiplex PCR, while TCRdb's copy carries only in-frame clones and drops some. The repertoire holds some 85,000 clones, with roughly three quarters as singletons. V gave up 0 bases and J gave up 5 bases; unmatched junction bases: 8. The CDR3 has 18 amino acids. The germline V gene has CDR1 SGHTA and CDR2 FQGTGA. The sequenced sample was PBMCs, obtained after 24 months of ibrutinib treatment. The receptor was derived from a human donor with chronic lymphocytic leukemia. This chain uses TRBV7-3 with TRBJ2-3, with 13 bases fitting TRBD2. DNA of the CDR3: TGTGCCAGCAGCTTAACGGCCCGACTAGCGGGGGGCGGAGATACGCAGTATTTT. Encoded protein: CASSLTARLAGGGDTQYF. Looking up the rest from reference TRBV7-3 and TRBJ2-3 gives the full variable domain: GAGVSQTPSNKVTEKGKYVELRCDPISGHTALYWYRQSLGQGPEFLIYFQGTGAADDSGLPNDRFFAVRPEGSVSTLKIQRTERGDSAVYLCASSLTARLAGGGDTQYFGPGTRLTVL.